The entry below describes one T cell receptor (beta chain). The antigen is undetermined. A much larger clone differs from this one at a single base, so this may be a read error. These data belong to a study of regulatory T cells in long-lasting Graves disease. The study, taken as a whole, reports: Favored usage of TRBV28, TRBJ1-2 and TRBJ2-5 was recorded in persistent disease. Newly diagnosed Graves' patients exceeded persistent ones in TCR diversity.

Researchers made TCR beta libraries by using iRepertoire HTBI primers and running Arm-PCR on CDR3 regions. Original analysis: From all samples, identification returned over 13 TRBJ and roughly 65 TRBV segments. TCRdb re-called the multiplex PCR reads with MiXCR, one entry per CDR3 protein. The V and J calls and clone size come from TCRdb's table, not from the authors' own analysis. The data hold approximately 400,000 distinct CDR3 sequences, with around 20% observed a single time. Time point defined: persistent/refractory GD, antithyroid drugs over 5 years with positive TRAb. Following extraction of RNA from PBMCs, that RNA was used to make the TCR library. Guidelines of the American Thyroid Association were used to diagnose Graves' disease. CDR3 length: 17 residues. Germline assignment: CDR1 SGHKS and CDR2 YYEKEE (reference sequence). Trimming removed 4 bases from V and 6 bases from J; junction bases left unmatched: 13.

This clonotype originated in a female donor with Graves disease. V gene TRBV5-5 combines with J gene TRBJ1-5; 10 bases are a match to TRBD1. This sample comprised peripheral blood mononuclear cells (PBMCs), obtained when the disease was refractory, from a patient treated with antithyroid drugs. The CDR3 DNA sequence: TGTGCCAGCAGCCCCTCACCGTGGACAGGGGGGAGTCAGCCCCAGCATTTT. Its protein is CASSPSPWTGGSQPQHF.